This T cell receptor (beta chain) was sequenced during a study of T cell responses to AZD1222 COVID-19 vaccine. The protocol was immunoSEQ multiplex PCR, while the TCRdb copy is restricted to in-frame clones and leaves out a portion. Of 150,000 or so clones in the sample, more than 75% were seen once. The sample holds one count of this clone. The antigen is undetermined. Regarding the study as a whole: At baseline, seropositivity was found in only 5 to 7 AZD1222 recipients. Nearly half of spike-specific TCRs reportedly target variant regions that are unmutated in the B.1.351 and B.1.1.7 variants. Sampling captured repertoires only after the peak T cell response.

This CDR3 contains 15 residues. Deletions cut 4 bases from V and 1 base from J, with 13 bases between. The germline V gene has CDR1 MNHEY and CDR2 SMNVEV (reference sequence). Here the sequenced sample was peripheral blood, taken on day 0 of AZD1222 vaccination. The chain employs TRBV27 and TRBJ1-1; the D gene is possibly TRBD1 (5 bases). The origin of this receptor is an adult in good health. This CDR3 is CASSYAGGGNTEAFF. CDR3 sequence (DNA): TGTGCCAGCAGTTACGCGGGGGGAGGGAACACTGAAGCTTTCTTT.